This T cell receptor (beta chain) came from a study of beta chain features in type 1 diabetes. As for the study in general: No age, gender or cell yield differences were seen between patients and healthy donors. Notes on the study in general: Shortening of TCRB CDR3s, moderate but significant, appeared in all four CD4+ subsets of Type 1 diabetes patients.

The sample holds a few counts of this clone. Antigen: not known. The CDR3 has 16 amino acids. The V gene's germline CDR1 is MNHNS and CDR2 SASEGT. V shed 4 bases, J shed 11 bases, and the junction held 13 bases outside the gene matches. The sequenced template was cDNA made from the entire isolated RNA. TCRdb keeps only in-frame clones here, not all; method: immunoSEQ multiplex PCR. The sample lists 150,000 to 200,000 clones, around 9.7% occurring once. V is TRBV6-1 and J is TRBJ2-2; 10 bases map to TRBD2. The sequencing sample was made of central memory CD4+ T cells from blood. The origin of this receptor is a woman in her 30s with type 1 diabetes. The CDR3 DNA sequence: TGTGCCAGCAGTGCCTGGGTAGCGGGAGGACAGAACGAGCTGTTTTTT. Its translation: CASSAWVAGGQNELFF.